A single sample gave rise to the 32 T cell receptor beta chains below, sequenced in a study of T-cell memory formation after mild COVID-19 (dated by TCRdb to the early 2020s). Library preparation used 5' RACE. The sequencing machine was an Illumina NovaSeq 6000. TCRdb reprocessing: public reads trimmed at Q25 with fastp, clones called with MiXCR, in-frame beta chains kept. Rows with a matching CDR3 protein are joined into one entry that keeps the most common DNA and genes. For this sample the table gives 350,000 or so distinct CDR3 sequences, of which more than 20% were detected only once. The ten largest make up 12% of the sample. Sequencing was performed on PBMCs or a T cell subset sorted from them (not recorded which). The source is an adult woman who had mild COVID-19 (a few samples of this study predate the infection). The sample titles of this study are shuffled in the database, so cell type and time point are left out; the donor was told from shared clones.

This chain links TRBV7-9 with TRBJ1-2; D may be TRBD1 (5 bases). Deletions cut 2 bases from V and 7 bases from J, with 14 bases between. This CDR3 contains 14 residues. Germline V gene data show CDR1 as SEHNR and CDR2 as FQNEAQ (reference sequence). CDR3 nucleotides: TGTGCCAGCAGCTTAAGTGGGGCGGGAAGTGGCTACACCTTC. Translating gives CASSLSGAGSGYTF.

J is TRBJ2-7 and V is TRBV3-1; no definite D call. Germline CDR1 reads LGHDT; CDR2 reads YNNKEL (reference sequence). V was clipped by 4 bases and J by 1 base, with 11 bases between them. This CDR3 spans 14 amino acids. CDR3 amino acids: CASSRSLGSYEQYF. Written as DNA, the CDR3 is TGTGCCAGCAGCCGGAGCCTAGGGTCCTACGAGCAGTACTTC.

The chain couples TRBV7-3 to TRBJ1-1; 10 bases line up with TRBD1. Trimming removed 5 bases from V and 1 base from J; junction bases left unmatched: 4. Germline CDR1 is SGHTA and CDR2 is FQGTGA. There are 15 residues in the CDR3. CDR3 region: CASSPDRGPNTEAFF. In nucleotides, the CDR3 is TGTGCCAGCAGCCCCGACAGGGGGCCGAACACTGAAGCTTTCTTT.

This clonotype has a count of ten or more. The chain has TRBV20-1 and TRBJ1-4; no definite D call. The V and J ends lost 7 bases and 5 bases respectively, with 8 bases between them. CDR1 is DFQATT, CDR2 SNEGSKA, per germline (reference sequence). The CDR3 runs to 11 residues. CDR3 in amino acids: CSGFTNEKLFF. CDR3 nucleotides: TGCAGTGGCTTTACCAATGAAAAACTGTTTTTT.

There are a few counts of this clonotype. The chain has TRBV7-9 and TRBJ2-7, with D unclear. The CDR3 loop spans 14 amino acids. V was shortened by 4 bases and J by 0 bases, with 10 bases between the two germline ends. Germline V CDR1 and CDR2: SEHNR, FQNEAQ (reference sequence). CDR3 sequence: CASSWPHGSYEQYF. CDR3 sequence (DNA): TGTGCCAGCAGCTGGCCCCACGGCTCCTACGAGCAGTACTTC.

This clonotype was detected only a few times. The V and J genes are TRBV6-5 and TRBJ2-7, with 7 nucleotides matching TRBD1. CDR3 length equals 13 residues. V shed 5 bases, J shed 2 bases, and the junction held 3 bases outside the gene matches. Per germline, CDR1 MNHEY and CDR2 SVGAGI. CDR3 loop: CASSGTATYEQYF. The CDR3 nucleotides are TGTGCCAGCAGTGGGACAGCGACCTACGAGCAGTACTTC.

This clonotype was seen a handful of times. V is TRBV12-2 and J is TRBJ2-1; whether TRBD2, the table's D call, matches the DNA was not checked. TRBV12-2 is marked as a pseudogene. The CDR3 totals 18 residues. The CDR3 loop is CASRLREARDPIPNEQFF. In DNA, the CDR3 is TGTGCAAGTCGTCTTAGGGAGGCCCGGGACCCGATTCCCAATGAGCAGTTCTTC.

The CDR3 DNA is TGTGCCTCCGCCCCAGGGTCTCTCGTACGGGAAAAACTGTTTTTT. It specifies CASAPGSLVREKLFF. The chain employs TRBV19 and TRBJ1-4, with D perhaps matching TRBD1 (5 bases). Trimming took off 11 bases at V and 8 bases at J, with 24 bases between the two ends. This CDR3 has 15 residues. Germline CDR1 LNHDA, CDR2 SQIVND (reference sequence).

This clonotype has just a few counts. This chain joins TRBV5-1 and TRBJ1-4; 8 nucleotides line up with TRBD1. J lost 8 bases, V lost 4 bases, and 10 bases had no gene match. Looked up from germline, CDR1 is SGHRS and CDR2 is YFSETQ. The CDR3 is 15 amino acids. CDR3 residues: CASSIAGTGGEKLFF. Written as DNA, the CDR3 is TGCGCCAGCAGCATTGCCGGGACAGGAGGCGAAAAACTGTTTTTT. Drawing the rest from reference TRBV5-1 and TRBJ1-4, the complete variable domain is KAGVTQTPRYLIKTRGQQVTLSCSPISGHRSVSWYQQTPGQGLQFLFEYFSETQRNKGNFPGRFSGRQFSNSRSEMNVSTLELGDSALYLCASSIAGTGGEKLFFGSGTQLSVL.

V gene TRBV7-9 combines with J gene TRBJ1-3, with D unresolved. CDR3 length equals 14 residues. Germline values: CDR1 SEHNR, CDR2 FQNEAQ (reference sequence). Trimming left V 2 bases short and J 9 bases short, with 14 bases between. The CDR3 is CASSLMYELGTIYF. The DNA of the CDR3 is TGTGCCAGCAGCTTAATGTATGAACTAGGCACCATATATTTT. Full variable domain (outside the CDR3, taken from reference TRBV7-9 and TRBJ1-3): DTGVSQNPRHKITKRGQNVTFRCDPISEHNRLYWYRQTLGQGPEFLTYFQNEAQLEKSRLLSDRFSAERPKGSFSTLEIQRTEQGDSAMYLCASSLMYELGTIYFGEGSWLTVV.

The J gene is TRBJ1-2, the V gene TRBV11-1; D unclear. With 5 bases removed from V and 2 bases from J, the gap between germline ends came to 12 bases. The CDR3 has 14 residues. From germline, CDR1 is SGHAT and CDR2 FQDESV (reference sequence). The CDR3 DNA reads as TGTGCCAGCAGCCTTCACGCTTCAAACTATGGCTACACCTTC. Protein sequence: CASSLHASNYGYTF.

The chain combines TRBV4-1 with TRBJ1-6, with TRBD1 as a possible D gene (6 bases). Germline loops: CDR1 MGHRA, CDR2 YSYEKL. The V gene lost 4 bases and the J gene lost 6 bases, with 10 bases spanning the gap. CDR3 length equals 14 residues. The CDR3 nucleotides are TGCGCCAGCAGCCTCGGACAGAGTAATTCACCCCTCCACTTT. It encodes CASSLGQSNSPLHF.

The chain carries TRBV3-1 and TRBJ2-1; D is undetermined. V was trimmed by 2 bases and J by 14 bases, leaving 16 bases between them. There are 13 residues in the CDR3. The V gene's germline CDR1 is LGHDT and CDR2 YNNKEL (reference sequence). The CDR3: CASSQPGRRGKFF. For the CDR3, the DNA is TGTGCCAGCAGCCAACCCGGTCGGCGTGGGAAGTTCTTC.

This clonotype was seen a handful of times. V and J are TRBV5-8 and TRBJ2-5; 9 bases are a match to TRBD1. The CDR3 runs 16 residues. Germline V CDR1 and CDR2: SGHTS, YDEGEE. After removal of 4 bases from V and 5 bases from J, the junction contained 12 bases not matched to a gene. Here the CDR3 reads CASSPGQGRFGETQYF. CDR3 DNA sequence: TGTGCCAGCAGCCCGGGACAGGGTCGGTTTGGGGAGACCCAGTACTTC.

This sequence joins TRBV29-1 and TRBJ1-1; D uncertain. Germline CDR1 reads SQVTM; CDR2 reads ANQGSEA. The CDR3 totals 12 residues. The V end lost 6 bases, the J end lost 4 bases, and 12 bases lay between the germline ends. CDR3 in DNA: TGCAGCGTGCCAAACTGGGGCACTGAAGCTTTCTTT. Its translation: CSVPNWGTEAFF.

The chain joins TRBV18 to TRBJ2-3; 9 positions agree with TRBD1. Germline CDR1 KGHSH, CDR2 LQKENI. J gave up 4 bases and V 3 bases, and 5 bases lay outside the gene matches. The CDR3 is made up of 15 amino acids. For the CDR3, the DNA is TGTGCCAGCTCACCGAGGGACAGGGTCCCAGATACGCAGTATTTT. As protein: CASSPRDRVPDTQYF.

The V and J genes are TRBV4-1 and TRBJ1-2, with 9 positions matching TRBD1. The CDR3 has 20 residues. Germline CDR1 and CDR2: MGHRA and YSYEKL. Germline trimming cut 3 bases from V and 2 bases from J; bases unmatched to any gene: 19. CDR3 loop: CASSQRQLGTGFPGNYGYTF. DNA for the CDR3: TGCGCCAGCAGCCAGAGGCAATTAGGGACAGGGTTTCCTGGGAACTATGGCTACACCTTC.

Here the CDR3 reads CASRTLGATNEKLFF. The CDR3 region has the DNA TGTGCCAGCAGGACCCTGGGGGCAACTAATGAAAAACTGTTTTTT. The chain recombines TRBV12-3 or TRBV12-4 with TRBJ1-4, with a weak D call TRBD1 (5 bases). This CDR3 has 15 amino acids. V was pared by 6 bases and J by 0 bases, with 11 bases between.

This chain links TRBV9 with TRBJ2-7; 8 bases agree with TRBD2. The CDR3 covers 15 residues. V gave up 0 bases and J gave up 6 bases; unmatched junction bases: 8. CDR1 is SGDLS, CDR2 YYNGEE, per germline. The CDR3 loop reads CASSVAVVGLAEQYF. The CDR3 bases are TGTGCCAGCAGCGTAGCGGTAGTAGGACTAGCCGAGCAGTACTTC.

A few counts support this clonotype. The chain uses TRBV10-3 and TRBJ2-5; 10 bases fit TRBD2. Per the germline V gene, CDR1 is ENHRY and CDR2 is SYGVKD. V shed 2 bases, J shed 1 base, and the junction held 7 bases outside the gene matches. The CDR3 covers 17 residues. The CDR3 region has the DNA TGTGCCATCAGTGAGGAGGTAGCGGGGGGAGTCCAAGAGACCCAGTACTTC. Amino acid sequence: CAISEEVAGGVQETQYF.

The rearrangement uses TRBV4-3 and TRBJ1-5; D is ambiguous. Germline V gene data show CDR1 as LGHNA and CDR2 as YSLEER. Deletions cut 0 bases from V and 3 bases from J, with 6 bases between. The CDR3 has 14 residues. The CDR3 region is CASSQDPINQPQHF. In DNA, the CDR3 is TGCGCCAGCAGCCAAGATCCCATCAATCAGCCCCAGCATTTT.

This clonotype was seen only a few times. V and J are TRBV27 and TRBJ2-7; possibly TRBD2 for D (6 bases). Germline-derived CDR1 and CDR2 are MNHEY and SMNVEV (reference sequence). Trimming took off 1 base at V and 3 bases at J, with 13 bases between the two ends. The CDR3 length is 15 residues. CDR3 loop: CASSLYGSGYYEQYF. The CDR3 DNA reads TGTGCCAGCAGTTTATACGGGAGTGGGTACTACGAGCAGTACTTC.

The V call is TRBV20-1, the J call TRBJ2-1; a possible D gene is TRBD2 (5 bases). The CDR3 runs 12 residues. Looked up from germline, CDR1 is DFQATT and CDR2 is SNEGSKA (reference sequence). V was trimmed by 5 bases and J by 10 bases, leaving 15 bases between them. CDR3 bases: TGCAGTGCTGGGATGAGCGGAACAGAGCAGTTCTTC. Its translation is CSAGMSGTEQFF.

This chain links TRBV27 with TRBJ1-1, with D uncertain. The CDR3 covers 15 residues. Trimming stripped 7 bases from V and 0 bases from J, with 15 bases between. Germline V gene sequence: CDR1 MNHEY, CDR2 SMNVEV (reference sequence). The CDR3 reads CASTFRHSLNTEAFF. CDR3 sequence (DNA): TGTGCCAGCACCTTTCGGCACAGTCTGAACACTGAAGCTTTCTTT.

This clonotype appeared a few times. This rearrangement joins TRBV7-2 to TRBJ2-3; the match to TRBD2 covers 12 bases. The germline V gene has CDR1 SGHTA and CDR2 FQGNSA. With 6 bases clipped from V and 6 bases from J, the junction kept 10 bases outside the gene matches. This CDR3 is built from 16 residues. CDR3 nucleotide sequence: TGTGCCAGCAGACGGCTAGCGGGAGGGGATTGGGATACGCAGTATTTT. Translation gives CASRRLAGGDWDTQYF.

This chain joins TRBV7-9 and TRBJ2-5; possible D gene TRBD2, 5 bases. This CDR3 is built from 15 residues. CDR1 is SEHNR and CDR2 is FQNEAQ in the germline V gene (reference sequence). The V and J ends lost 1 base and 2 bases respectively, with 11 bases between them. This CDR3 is CASSLEGLTQETQYF. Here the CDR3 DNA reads TGTGCCAGCAGCTTAGAAGGACTCACTCAAGAGACCCAGTACTTC. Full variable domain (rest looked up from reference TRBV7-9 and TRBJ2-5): DTGVSQNPRHKITKRGQNVTFRCDPISEHNRLYWYRQTLGQGPEFLTYFQNEAQLEKSRLLSDRFSAERPKGSFSTLEIQRTEQGDSAMYLCASSLEGLTQETQYFGPGTRLLVL.

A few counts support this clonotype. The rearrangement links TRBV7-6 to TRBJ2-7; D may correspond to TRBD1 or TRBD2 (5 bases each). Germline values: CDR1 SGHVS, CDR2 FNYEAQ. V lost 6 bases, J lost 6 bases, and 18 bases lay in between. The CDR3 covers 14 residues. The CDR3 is CASSKTIGGREQYF. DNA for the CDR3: TGTGCCAGCAGTAAGACAATTGGGGGTCGCGAGCAGTACTTC.

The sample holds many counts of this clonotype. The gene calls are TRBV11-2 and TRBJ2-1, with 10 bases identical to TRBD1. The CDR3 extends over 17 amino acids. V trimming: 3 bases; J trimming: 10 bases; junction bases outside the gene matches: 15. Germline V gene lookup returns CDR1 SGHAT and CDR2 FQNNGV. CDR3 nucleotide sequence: TGTGCCAGCAGCTTCATTTCGGGGGACAGGGGTTCGTGGGAGCAGTTCTTC. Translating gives CASSFISGDRGSWEQFF.

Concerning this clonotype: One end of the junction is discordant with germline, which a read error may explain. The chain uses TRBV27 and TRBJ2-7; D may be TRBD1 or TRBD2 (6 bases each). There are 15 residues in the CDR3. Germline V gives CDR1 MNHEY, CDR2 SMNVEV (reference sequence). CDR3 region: CASSSPYPGAGPVLF. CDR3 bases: TGTGCCAGCAGTTCGCCCTATCCGGGGGCCGGACCTGTTCTGTTC.

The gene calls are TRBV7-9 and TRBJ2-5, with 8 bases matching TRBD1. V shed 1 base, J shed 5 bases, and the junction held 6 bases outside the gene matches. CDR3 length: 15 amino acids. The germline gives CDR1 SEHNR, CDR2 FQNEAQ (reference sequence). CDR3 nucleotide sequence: TGTGCCAGCAGCTTAGTCTTGGACAGGGCGGAGACCCAGTACTTC. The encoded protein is CASSLVLDRAETQYF.

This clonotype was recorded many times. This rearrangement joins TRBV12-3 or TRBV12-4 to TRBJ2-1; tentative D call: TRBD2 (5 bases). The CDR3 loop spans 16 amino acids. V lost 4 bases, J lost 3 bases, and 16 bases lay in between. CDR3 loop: CASSSQRWLDYNEQFF. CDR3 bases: TGTGCCAGCAGTTCCCAGCGGTGGCTAGACTACAATGAGCAGTTCTTC.

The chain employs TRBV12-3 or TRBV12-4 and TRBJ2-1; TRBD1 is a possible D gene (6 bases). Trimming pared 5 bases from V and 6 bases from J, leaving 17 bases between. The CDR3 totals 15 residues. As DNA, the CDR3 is TGTGCCAGCAGTAACCTCTGGGGGCCCGGCAATGAGCAGTTCTTC. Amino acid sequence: CASSNLWGPGNEQFF.